Detailed here is one TCR beta chain. Its antigen is unidentified. Template for every sorted-subset replicate PCR totaled about 0.2 ug DNA, 30,000 to 35,000 T cell genomes. TCRdb's copy holds only in-frame clones and misses some; the assay was immunoSEQ multiplex PCR. The sample contains some 1,400,000 clones, about 96% of which appear only once. The record originates from a study of shared clonotypes between healthy human individuals. Study-level background: Per donor, CD8 memory used one plate, CD8 naive used two, CD4 memory used three and CD4 naive used three. Whole-study results and caveats: Incomplete sequencing of sorted subsets was indicated by rarefaction despite large depth.

The germline V gene has CDR1 SGHDT and CDR2 YYEEEE. The ends lost 3 bases at V and 6 bases at J; junction bases unmatched: 9. The CDR3 has 14 residues. Healthy HIV-negative adults with no recent acute infections or vaccinations were recruited as donors. The chain couples TRBV5-6 to TRBJ2-7; 7 bases match TRBD2. Material: naive CD4+ T cells sorted from blood. Subset reported: CD45RA+ positively selected. The sequence derives from a man aged 25-45 years in good health. CDR3 sequence: CASSSRTSHSEQYF. The CDR3 DNA follows: TGTGCCAGCAGCTCCCGGACTAGTCACTCCGAGCAGTACTTC.